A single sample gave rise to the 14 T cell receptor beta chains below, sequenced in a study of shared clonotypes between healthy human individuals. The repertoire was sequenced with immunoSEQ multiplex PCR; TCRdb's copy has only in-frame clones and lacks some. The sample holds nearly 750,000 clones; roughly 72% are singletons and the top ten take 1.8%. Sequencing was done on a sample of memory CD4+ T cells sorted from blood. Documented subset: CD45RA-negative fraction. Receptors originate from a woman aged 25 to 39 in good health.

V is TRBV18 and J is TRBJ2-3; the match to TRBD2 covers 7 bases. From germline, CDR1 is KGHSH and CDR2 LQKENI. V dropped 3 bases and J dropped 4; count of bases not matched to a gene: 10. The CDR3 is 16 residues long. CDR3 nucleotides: TGTGCCAGCTCACCCAGAGCGGGACTAACGGCAGATACGCAGTATTTT. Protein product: CASSPRAGLTADTQYF.

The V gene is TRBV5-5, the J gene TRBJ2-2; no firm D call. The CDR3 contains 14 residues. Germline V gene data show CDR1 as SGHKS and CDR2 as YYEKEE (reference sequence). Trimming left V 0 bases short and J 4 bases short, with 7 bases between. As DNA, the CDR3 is TGTGCCAGCAGCTTGGCCGTGGTCACCGGGGAGCTGTTTTTT. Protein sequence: CASSLAVVTGELFF.

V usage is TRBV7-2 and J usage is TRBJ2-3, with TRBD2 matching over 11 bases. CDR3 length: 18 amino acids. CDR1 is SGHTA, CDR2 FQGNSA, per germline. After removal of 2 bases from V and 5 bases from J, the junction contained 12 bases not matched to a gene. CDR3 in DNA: TGTGCCAGCAGCTTAAGGGCGGAACTAGCGGGAGTCTTAGATACGCAGTATTTT. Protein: CASSLRAELAGVLDTQYF.

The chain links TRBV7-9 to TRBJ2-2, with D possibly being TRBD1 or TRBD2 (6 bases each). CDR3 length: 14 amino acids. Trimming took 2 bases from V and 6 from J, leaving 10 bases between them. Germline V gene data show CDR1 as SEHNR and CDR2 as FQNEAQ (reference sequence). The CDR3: CASSLRGESGELFF. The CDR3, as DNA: TGTGCCAGCAGCTTAAGGGGGGAATCCGGGGAGCTGTTTTTT.

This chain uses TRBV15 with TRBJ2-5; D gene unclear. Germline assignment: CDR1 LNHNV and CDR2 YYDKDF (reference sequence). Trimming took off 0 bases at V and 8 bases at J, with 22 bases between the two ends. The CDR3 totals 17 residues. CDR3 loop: CATSRDGAGANVRTQYF. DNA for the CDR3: TGTGCCACCAGCAGAGATGGTGCAGGCGCCAACGTTAGAACCCAGTACTTC.

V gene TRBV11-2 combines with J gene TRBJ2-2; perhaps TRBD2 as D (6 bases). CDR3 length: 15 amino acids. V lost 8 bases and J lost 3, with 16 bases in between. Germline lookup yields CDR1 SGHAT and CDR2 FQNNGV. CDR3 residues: CASRPTGDYTGELFF. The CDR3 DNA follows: TGTGCCAGCCGGCCAACGGGGGACTACACCGGGGAGCTGTTTTTT.

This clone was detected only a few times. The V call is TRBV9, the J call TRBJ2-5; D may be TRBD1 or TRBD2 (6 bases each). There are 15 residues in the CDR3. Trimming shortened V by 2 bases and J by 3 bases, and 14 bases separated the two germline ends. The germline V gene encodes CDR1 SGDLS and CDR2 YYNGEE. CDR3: CASSVMGGREETQYF. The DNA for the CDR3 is TGTGCCAGCAGCGTCATGGGGGGCAGGGAAGAGACCCAGTACTTC.

The CDR3, as DNA: TGTGCCAGCAGCTTGTCAGGGACCTTCAGGACCCAGTACTTC. Its protein is CASSLSGTFRTQYF. The chain carries TRBV5-6 and TRBJ2-5; perhaps D is TRBD1 or TRBD2 (5 bases each). This CDR3 comprises 14 residues. Trimming removed 1 base from V and 7 bases from J, with 14 bases in between. CDR1 is SGHDT and CDR2 is YYEEEE in the germline V gene.

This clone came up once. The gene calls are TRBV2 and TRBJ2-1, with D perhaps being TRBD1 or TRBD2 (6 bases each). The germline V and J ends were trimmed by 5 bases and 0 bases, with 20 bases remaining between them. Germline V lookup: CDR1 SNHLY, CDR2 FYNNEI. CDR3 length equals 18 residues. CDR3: CASSNGGPRVSSYNEQFF. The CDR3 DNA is TGTGCCAGCAGTAACGGGGGCCCACGGGTAAGCTCCTACAATGAGCAGTTCTTC.

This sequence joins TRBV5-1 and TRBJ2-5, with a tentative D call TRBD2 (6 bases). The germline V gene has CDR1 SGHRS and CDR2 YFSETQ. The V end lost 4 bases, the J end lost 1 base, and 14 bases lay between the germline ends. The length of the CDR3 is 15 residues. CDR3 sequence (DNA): TGCGCCAGCAGCGGAGGGGCGTTTGGCCAAGAGACCCAGTACTTC. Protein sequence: CASSGGAFGQETQYF.

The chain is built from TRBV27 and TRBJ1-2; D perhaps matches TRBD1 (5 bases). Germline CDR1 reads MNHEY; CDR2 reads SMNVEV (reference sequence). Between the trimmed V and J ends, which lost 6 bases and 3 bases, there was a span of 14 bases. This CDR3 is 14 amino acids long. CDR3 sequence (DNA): TGTGCCAGCAGGCCCCGGTGGGGGGACTATGGCTACACCTTC. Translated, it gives CASRPRWGDYGYTF.

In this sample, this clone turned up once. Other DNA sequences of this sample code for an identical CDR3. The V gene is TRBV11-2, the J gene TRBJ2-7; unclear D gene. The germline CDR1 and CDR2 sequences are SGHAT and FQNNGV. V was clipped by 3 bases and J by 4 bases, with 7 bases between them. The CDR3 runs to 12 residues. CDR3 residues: CASSFRGYEQYF. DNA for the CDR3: TGTGCCAGCAGCTTTAGAGGATACGAGCAGTACTTC.

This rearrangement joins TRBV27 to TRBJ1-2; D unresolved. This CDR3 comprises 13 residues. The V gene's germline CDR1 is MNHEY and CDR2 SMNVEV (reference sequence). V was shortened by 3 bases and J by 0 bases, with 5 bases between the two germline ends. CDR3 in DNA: TGTGCCAGCAGTTTCAACACTAACTATGGCTACACCTTC. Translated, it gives CASSFNTNYGYTF.

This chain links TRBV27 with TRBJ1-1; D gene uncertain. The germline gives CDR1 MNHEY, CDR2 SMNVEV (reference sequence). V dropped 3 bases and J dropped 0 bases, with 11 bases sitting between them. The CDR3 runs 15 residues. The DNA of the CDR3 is TGTGCCAGCAGTTTGACTTACGCCTTGAACACTGAAGCTTTCTTT. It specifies CASSLTYALNTEAFF.